This entry lists 6 T cell receptor beta chains sequenced from one sample in a study of T cell responses to AZD1222 COVID-19 vaccine. Sequencing was performed with immunoSEQ multiplex PCR; in TCRdb, only in-frame clones are kept and a portion is missing. The sample holds roughly 150,000 clones, roughly nine tenths seen once. This specimen was peripheral blood, taken on day 0 of AZD1222 vaccination. The receptor set was obtained from an adult in good health.

This clone was counted a few times. The chain employs TRBV5-5 and TRBJ1-4, with unresolved D. Between the trimmed V and J ends, which lost 0 bases and 4 bases, there was a span of 4 bases. Germline CDR1 is SGHKS and CDR2 is YYEKEE (reference sequence). The CDR3 contains 13 residues. CDR3 protein: CASSLALNEKLFF. CDR3 sequence (DNA): TGTGCCAGCAGCTTGGCCCTTAATGAAAAACTGTTTTTT.

The chain carries TRBV7-8 and TRBJ2-7, with 14 bases lining up with TRBD2. The germline gives CDR1 SGHVS, CDR2 FQNEAQ. The V gene end was trimmed by 5 bases and the J gene end by 1 base; junction bases not matched to a gene: 16. CDR3 length equals 20 residues. CDR3 nucleotide sequence: TGTGCCAGCAGCGCGGACCCGGGACTAGCGGGAGCCTTTATGTCCTACGAGCAGTACTTC. Its translation: CASSADPGLAGAFMSYEQYF.

The chain links TRBV5-8 to TRBJ2-1, with a weak D call TRBD1 (6 bases). CDR3 size: 15 residues. Per germline, CDR1 SGHTS and CDR2 YDEGEE. Trimming stripped 4 bases from V and 3 bases from J, with 14 bases between. The CDR3 is CASSIGQRGYNEQFF. CDR3 sequence (DNA): TGTGCCAGCAGCATTGGACAGAGGGGCTACAATGAGCAGTTCTTC.

This chain links TRBV11-3 with TRBJ2-1, with D possibly being TRBD2 (6 bases). The CDR3 length is 17 residues. Germline V gene sequence: CDR1 SGHNT, CDR2 YENEEA. Trimming removed 0 bases at V and 6 bases at J, with 18 bases between. CDR3 residues: CASSLDGGTPLGNEQFF. Written as DNA, the CDR3 is TGTGCCAGCAGCTTAGATGGGGGGACCCCGCTGGGCAATGAGCAGTTCTTC.

The rearrangement joins TRBV2 to TRBJ1-2; no reliable D call. The CDR3 is 17 residues long. V lost 6 bases and J 8 bases, leaving 28 bases between the germline ends. Germline-derived CDR1 and CDR2 are SNHLY and FYNNEI. CDR3: CASSYTESRIRSSGYTF. CDR3 bases: TGTGCCAGCAGCTATACTGAGTCACGTATTCGAAGCAGCGGCTACACCTTC.

J is TRBJ2-1 and V is TRBV28; 10 nucleotides line up with TRBD2. The CDR3 runs to 16 residues. The germline V gene encodes CDR1 MDHEN and CDR2 SYDVKM. J gave up 6 bases and V 3 bases, and 8 bases lay outside the gene matches. Here the CDR3 reads CASSLIGLAGANEQFF. The CDR3 DNA reads as TGTGCCAGCAGTTTGATTGGCCTAGCGGGAGCCAATGAGCAGTTCTTC.